Below are 28 T cell receptor beta chains sequenced from a single sample in a study of blood T cell repertoires in COVID-19. Some clones are missing from TCRdb's copy, which holds only in-frame ones; the method was immunoSEQ multiplex PCR. The repertoire includes about 440,000 clones, around 89% of them detected once, and roughly 4.3% sits in the top ten. The sequencing input was peripheral blood. Receptors originate from a young woman with acute or convalescent COVID-19.

The chain is built from TRBV5-1 and TRBJ2-1; 7 bases fit TRBD1. V lost 3 bases and J lost 9; bases outside the gene matches: 18. This CDR3 is 17 amino acids long. The germline V gene encodes CDR1 SGHRS and CDR2 YFSETQ. The chain's CDR3 is CASSSKMTGPPNGEQFF. The CDR3 nucleotides are TGCGCCAGCAGCTCAAAAATGACAGGGCCTCCAAACGGTGAGCAGTTCTTC.

Of note for this clone: In the same sample, other DNA sequences code for this CDR3. The genes are TRBV9 and TRBJ2-7; 7 nucleotides align to TRBD1. V was pared by 4 bases and J by 1 base, with 5 bases of the junction left unmatched. This CDR3 spans 14 amino acids. The germline V gene has CDR1 SGDLS and CDR2 YYNGEE. The CDR3 reads CASSPAGGSYEQYF. The DNA for the CDR3 is TGTGCCAGCAGCCCAGCAGGGGGATCCTACGAGCAGTACTTC.

This chain links TRBV6-5 with TRBJ1-4; no definite D call. Per the germline V gene, CDR1 is MNHEY and CDR2 is SVGAGI. This CDR3 has 14 residues. V was cut by 10 bases and J by 4 bases, with 16 bases left in between. The CDR3 coding sequence is TGTGCCACCCGCGACGGGGTGGGTAATGAAAAACTGTTTTTT. This encodes CATRDGVGNEKLFF.

The chain combines TRBV5-3 with TRBJ2-1; D is ambiguous. Being an ORF, TRBV5-3 has a function that is uncertain. There are 20 residues in the CDR3. V lost 3 bases and J 2 bases, leaving 27 bases between the germline ends. CDR3 DNA: TGTGCCAGAAGCTCGCGCACTCCGAATACGCAGATGCAGGCCTACAATGAGCAGTTCTTC. Translating gives CARSSRTPNTQMQAYNEQFF.

The chain employs TRBV5-4 and TRBJ1-6; 8 bases align to TRBD1. The CDR3 is made up of 17 amino acids. Germline loops: CDR1 SGHNT, CDR2 YYREEE (reference sequence). V gave up 4 bases and J gave up 1 base; unmatched junction bases: 7. CDR3 DNA sequence: TGTGCCAGCAGCCCAGGGGGCGCGTATTCCTATAATTCACCCCTCCACTTT. This gives the protein CASSPGGAYSYNSPLHF.

This clone came up a few times. The chain links TRBV5-1 to TRBJ2-2, with D perhaps TRBD2 (6 bases). V was cut by 2 bases and J by 3 bases, with 14 bases left in between. The CDR3 loop spans 16 amino acids. Germline assignment: CDR1 SGHRS and CDR2 YFSETQ. CDR3 amino acids: CASSFSSGLYTGELFF. As DNA, the CDR3 is TGCGCCAGCAGCTTCTCCAGCGGGCTCTACACCGGGGAGCTGTTTTTT. The whole variable domain, filled in from reference TRBV5-1 and TRBJ2-2, reads KAGVTQTPRYLIKTRGQQVTLSCSPISGHRSVSWYQQTPGQGLQFLFEYFSETQRNKGNFPGRFSGRQFSNSRSEMNVSTLELGDSALYLCASSFSSGLYTGELFFGEGSRLTVL.

This clone was counted once. The chain links TRBV21-1 to TRBJ1-5; the table calls TRBD1, which could not be checked here. TRBV21-1 corresponds to a pseudogene. The CDR3 is 16 amino acids. In DNA, the CDR3 is TGTGCCAGCAGCAAAGCCAGGACAGGGGTTGATCAGCCCCAGCATTTT. Its translation is CASSKARTGVDQPQHF.

The V gene is TRBV5-1, the J gene TRBJ1-2, with D possibly TRBD1 on 5 matching bases. Trimming removed 4 bases at V and 0 bases at J, with 19 bases between. Germline CDR1 and CDR2: SGHRS and YFSETQ. The CDR3 consists of 17 residues. CDR3 nucleotides: TGCGCCAGCAGCCCCGACGGCCGACAGCGAGCTAACTATGGCTACACCTTC. Translated, it gives CASSPDGRQRANYGYTF.

The V gene is TRBV10-1, the J gene TRBJ2-3, with a tentative D call TRBD2 (6 bases). This CDR3 comprises 13 residues. Germline values: CDR1 WNHNN, CDR2 SYGVQD (reference sequence). With 9 bases removed from V and 4 bases from J, the gap between germline ends came to 14 bases. CDR3: CASCRLAPDTQYF. CDR3 coding DNA: TGCGCCAGTTGCCGCCTAGCGCCAGATACGCAGTATTTT.

V gene TRBV6-1 combines with J gene TRBJ1-2; a possible D gene is TRBD1 (6 bases). V gave up 3 bases and J gave up 8 bases, with 13 bases separating them. CDR3 size: 13 residues. Germline V lookup: CDR1 MNHNS, CDR2 SASEGT. In DNA, the CDR3 is TGTGCCAGCAGTGAGCAGGGGTGGGAAGGCTACACCTTC. It encodes CASSEQGWEGYTF.

The V and J genes are TRBV4-1 and TRBJ1-1, with D unresolved. Germline CDR1 and CDR2: MGHRA and YSYEKL. The CDR3 loop spans 14 amino acids. Trimming left V 1 base short and J 1 base short, with 7 bases between. The CDR3 DNA sequence: TGCGCCAGCAGCCAAGGCAGTTCGAACACTGAAGCTTTCTTT. Its translation: CASSQGSSNTEAFF.

In nucleotides, the CDR3 is TGTGCCAGCAGCCCACGGGACAGGCGAACACTTCCCTATGGCTACACCTTC. Its protein product is CASSPRDRRTLPYGYTF. The V call is TRBV3-1 (or the pseudogene TRBV3-2), the J call TRBJ1-2; 8 nucleotides match TRBD1. The CDR3 consists of 17 residues. Germline trimming cut 4 bases from V and 4 bases from J; bases unmatched to any gene: 14. Germline loops: CDR1 LGHDT, CDR2 YNNKEL (reference sequence).

The V and J genes are TRBV5-6 and TRBJ1-1; D uncertain. Germline lookup yields CDR1 SGHDT and CDR2 YYEEEE. The CDR3 covers 15 residues. V was cut by 4 bases and J by 4 bases, with 17 bases left in between. The CDR3 sequence: CASSQRWGSGTEAFF. CDR3 bases: TGTGCCAGCAGCCAGCGGTGGGGTTCGGGCACTGAAGCTTTCTTT.

The genes are TRBV5-1 and TRBJ1-1; 7 nucleotides align to TRBD1. The germline gives CDR1 SGHRS, CDR2 YFSETQ. Trimming removed 3 bases from V and 3 bases from J; junction bases left unmatched: 2. The CDR3 runs to 13 residues. As DNA, the CDR3 is TGCGCCAGCAGCTGGCAGGGGGACACTGAAGCTTTCTTT. It encodes CASSWQGDTEAFF. Full variable domain (missing parts from reference TRBV5-1 and TRBJ1-1): KAGVTQTPRYLIKTRGQQVTLSCSPISGHRSVSWYQQTPGQGLQFLFEYFSETQRNKGNFPGRFSGRQFSNSRSEMNVSTLELGDSALYLCASSWQGDTEAFFGQGTRLTVV.

The chain links TRBV5-4 to TRBJ2-1, with 7 bases that match TRBD2. This CDR3 region has 16 residues. V lost 0 bases, J lost 1 base, and 4 bases stayed unmatched. From germline, CDR1 is SGHNT and CDR2 YYREEE (reference sequence). CDR3 nucleotides: TGTGCCAGCAGCTTGGGATTCGGGGGGTCCTACAATGAGCAGTTCTTC. Amino acid sequence: CASSLGFGGSYNEQFF. The whole variable domain, filled in from reference TRBV5-4 and TRBJ2-1, reads ETGVTQSPTHLIKTRGQQVTLRCSSQSGHNTVSWYQQALGQGPQFIFQYYREEENGRGNFPPRFSGLQFPNYSSELNVNALELDDSALYLCASSLGFGGSYNEQFFGPGTRLTVL.

The V and J genes are TRBV12-5 and TRBJ2-1; D perhaps matches TRBD2 (5 bases). The CDR3 loop spans 16 amino acids. V lost 2 bases and J lost 6, with 17 bases in between. CDR1 is LGHNT and CDR2 is FRNRAP in the germline V gene. The CDR3 sequence: CASGLILAGGGNEQFF. CDR3 nucleotides: TGTGCTAGTGGTTTGATATTGGCAGGAGGTGGCAATGAGCAGTTCTTC.

This clone was seen a few times. The chain combines TRBV2 with TRBJ2-7; a weak D match, TRBD2 (5 bases). Germline CDR1 is SNHLY and CDR2 is FYNNEI. This CDR3 region has 11 residues. Trimming took off 6 bases at V and 5 bases at J, with 8 bases between the two ends. CDR3: CASRGVNEQYF. The CDR3 DNA reads TGTGCCAGCAGGGGAGTCAACGAGCAGTACTTC.

This CDR3 is CASSSTSGASQDEQFF. DNA of the CDR3: TGTGCCAGCAGCTCCACTAGCGGGGCCTCCCAGGATGAGCAGTTCTTC. V usage is TRBV7-3 and J usage is TRBJ2-1; TRBD2 agrees at 10 bases. CDR1 and CDR2 from the germline V gene are SGHTA and FQGTGA. J lost 8 bases, V lost 4 bases, and 11 bases had no gene match. This CDR3 contains 16 residues.

The CDR3 is CASSLVNGAYEQYF. Written as DNA, the CDR3 is TGTGCCAGCAGCTTAGTGAACGGAGCCTACGAGCAGTACTTC. The chain links TRBV7-2 to TRBJ2-7; D is uncertain. The length of the CDR3 is 14 residues. Between the trimmed V and J ends, which lost 1 base and 2 bases, there was a span of 9 bases. Germline loops: CDR1 SGHTA, CDR2 FQGNSA.

The chain is built from TRBV5-1 and TRBJ1-1; 7 bases line up with TRBD1. The CDR3 covers 15 residues. Per the germline V gene, CDR1 is SGHRS and CDR2 is YFSETQ. After removal of 0 bases from V and 1 base from J, the junction contained 3 bases not matched to a gene. The CDR3 sequence is CASSLGGTANTEAFF. The DNA for the CDR3 is TGCGCCAGCAGCTTGGGAGGGACAGCGAACACTGAAGCTTTCTTT.

The chain employs TRBV6-4 and TRBJ1-5; 8 bases are a match to TRBD1. This CDR3 region has 17 residues. Unmatched junction bases numbered 16, after V lost 6 bases and J lost 6 bases. Germline CDR1 and CDR2: MRHNA and SNTAGT. The CDR3 is CASSLTGDGFRGQPQHF. Here the CDR3 DNA reads TGTGCCAGCAGCCTGACAGGGGACGGATTTCGGGGTCAGCCCCAGCATTTT.

V gene TRBV11-2 combines with J gene TRBJ2-7, with D hard to call. The V end lost 4 bases, the J end lost 4 bases, and 11 bases lay between the germline ends. CDR3 length equals 13 residues. Looked up from germline, CDR1 is SGHAT and CDR2 is FQNNGV. CDR3 protein: CASSSPPGYEQYF. Written as DNA, the CDR3 is TGTGCCAGCAGCTCCCCCCCCGGGTACGAGCAGTACTTC.

With respect to this clone: The sample holds other DNA sequences that translate to the same CDR3. This sequence joins TRBV30 and TRBJ1-3; 7 bases map to TRBD1. Trimming at V came to 0 bases and at J to 4 bases, leaving 3 bases not matched to a gene. CDR1 is GTSNPN, CDR2 SVGIG, per germline (reference sequence). The CDR3 contains 14 residues. The CDR3: CAWSVTGSGNTIYF. The CDR3 region has the DNA TGTGCCTGGAGTGTGACAGGGTCAGGAAACACCATATATTTT. The full variable domain, its missing parts supplied by reference TRBV30 and TRBJ1-3, is SQTIHQWPATLVQPVGSPLSLECTVEGTSNPNLYWYRQAAGRGLQLLFYSVGIGQISSEVPQNLSASRPQDRQFILSSKKLLLSDSGFYLCAWSVTGSGNTIYFGEGSWLTVV.

The J gene is TRBJ1-2, the V gene TRBV7-9; D unresolved. The CDR3 is 16 amino acids. Trimming cost V 3 bases and J 8 bases, with 22 bases left between them. The germline V gene encodes CDR1 SEHNR and CDR2 FQNEAQ (reference sequence). This CDR3 is CASSFADILYDRGYTF. Written as DNA, the CDR3 is TGTGCCAGCAGCTTCGCTGATATCCTTTATGATCGGGGCTACACCTTC.

V and J are TRBV9 and TRBJ1-6; a weak D match, TRBD1 (5 bases). CDR1 SGDLS and CDR2 YYNGEE come from the germline V gene. There are 16 residues in the CDR3. V was trimmed by 1 base and J by 1 base, leaving 9 bases between them. The CDR3 DNA follows: TGTGCCAGCAGCGTAAATCAGGGTTCCTATAATTCACCCCTCCACTTT. The encoded protein is CASSVNQGSYNSPLHF.

J is TRBJ2-7 and V is TRBV7-2; D perhaps matches TRBD2 (5 bases). The CDR3 runs to 13 residues. CDR1 SGHTA and CDR2 FQGNSA come from the germline V gene. V was shortened by 5 bases and J by 3 bases, with 11 bases between the two germline ends. The CDR3 region is CASSVREGYEQYF. CDR3 nucleotides: TGTGCCAGCAGCGTCAGAGAGGGCTACGAGCAGTACTTC.

This chain uses TRBV2 with TRBJ2-2; 8 positions agree with TRBD2. With V trimmed by 4 bases and J by 4 bases, 11 bases remained unmatched. This CDR3 contains 17 residues. Germline V lookup: CDR1 SNHLY, CDR2 FYNNEI. The CDR3 is CASSVSRGGPGTGELFF. CDR3 coding DNA: TGTGCCAGCAGTGTTTCCCGGGGGGGCCCGGGCACCGGGGAGCTGTTTTTT.

The chain carries TRBV3-1 (or the pseudogene TRBV3-2) and TRBJ1-5; D gene unclear. V was clipped by 1 base and J by 7 bases, with 11 bases between them. The length of the CDR3 is 14 residues. Per germline, CDR1 LGHDT and CDR2 YNNKEL (reference sequence). The CDR3 coding sequence is TGTGCCAGCAGCCAAGGCATCGAGTGGCAGCCCCAGCATTTT. Amino acids: CASSQGIEWQPQHF.